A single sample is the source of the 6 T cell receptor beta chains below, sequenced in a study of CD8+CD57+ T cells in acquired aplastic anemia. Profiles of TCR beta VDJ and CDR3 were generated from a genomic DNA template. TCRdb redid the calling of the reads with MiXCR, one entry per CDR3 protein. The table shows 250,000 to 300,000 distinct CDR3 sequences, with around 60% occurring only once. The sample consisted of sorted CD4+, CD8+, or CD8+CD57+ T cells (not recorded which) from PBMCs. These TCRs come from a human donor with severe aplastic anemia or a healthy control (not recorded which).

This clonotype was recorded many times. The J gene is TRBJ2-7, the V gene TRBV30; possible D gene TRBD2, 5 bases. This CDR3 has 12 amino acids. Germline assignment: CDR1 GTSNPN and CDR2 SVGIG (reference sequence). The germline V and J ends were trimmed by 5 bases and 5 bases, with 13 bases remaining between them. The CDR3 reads CAWAQYGDEQYF. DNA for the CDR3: TGTGCCTGGGCCCAATACGGGGACGAGCAGTACTTC.

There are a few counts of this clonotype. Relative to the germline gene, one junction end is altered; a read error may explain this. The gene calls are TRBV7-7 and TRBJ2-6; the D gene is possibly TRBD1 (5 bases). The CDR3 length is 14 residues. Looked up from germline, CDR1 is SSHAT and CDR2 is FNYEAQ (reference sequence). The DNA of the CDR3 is TGTGCTAGCAGCTTAGGGGTGGGGGCCAACGTCCTGACTTTC. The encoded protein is CASSLGVGANVLTF.

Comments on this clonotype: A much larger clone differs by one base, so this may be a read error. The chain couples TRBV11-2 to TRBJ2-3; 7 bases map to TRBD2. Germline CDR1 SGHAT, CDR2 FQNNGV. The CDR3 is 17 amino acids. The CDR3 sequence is CASSLAPWRGKSDTRYF. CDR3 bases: TGTGCCAGCAGCTTAGCTCCCTGGCGGGGGAAGTCTGATACGCGGTATTTT.

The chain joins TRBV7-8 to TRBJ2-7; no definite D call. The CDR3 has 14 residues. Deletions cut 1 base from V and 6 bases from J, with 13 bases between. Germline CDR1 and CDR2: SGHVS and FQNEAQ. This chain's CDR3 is CASSLESSWVEQYF. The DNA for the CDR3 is TGTGCCAGCAGCTTAGAGAGTTCGTGGGTCGAGCAGTACTTC.

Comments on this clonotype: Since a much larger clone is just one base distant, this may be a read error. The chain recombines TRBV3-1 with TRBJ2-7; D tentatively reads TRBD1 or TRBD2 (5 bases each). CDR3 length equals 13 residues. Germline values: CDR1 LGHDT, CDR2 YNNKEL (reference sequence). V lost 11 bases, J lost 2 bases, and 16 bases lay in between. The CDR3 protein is CAATGDEAYEQYF. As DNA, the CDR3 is TGTGCCGCTACCGGGGACGAGGCCTACGAGCAGTACTTC.

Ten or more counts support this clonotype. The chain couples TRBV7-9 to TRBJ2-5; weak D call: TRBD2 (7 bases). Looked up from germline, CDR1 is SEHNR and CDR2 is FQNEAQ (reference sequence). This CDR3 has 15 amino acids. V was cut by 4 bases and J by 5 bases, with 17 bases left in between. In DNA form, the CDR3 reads TGTGCCAGCAGCTCCCCGCGGGGGCGCCGGGAGACCCAGTACTTC. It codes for CASSSPRGRRETQYF. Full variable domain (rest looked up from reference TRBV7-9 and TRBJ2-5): DTGVSQNPRHKITKRGQNVTFRCDPISEHNRLYWYRQTLGQGPEFLTYFQNEAQLEKSRLLSDRFSAERPKGSFSTLEIQRTEQGDSAMYLCASSSPRGRRETQYFGPGTRLLVL.